This passage covers 13 T cell receptor beta chains from one sample sequenced in a study of shared clonotypes between healthy human individuals. Profiling relied on immunoSEQ multiplex PCR, and the TCRdb table lists in-frame clones only, not all of them. There are about 2.1 million clones in the sample; 90% to 95% occur only once, and more than 1.5% lies in the top ten. Naive CD8 cells lacked CD45RO, underwent positive selection for CCR7 and left out terminally differentiated effector memory CD45RA+ cells. Sequencing used naive CD8+ T cells from PBMCs. These receptors all stem from a man aged 18 to 30 in good health. Some clones in this sample may be carry-over from other donors' samples.

This chain links TRBV6-1 with TRBJ2-7; 8 positions match TRBD2. The J segment lost 4 bases and the V segment lost 2 bases, leaving 4 bases of the junction unmatched. Germline V CDR1 and CDR2: MNHNS, SASEGT. There are 14 residues in the CDR3. CDR3: CASSEQREWYEQYF. The CDR3 coding sequence is TGTGCCAGCAGTGAACAGCGGGAGTGGTACGAGCAGTACTTC.

This sequence joins TRBV6-5 and TRBJ2-7; no clear D. The CDR3 contains 13 residues. The germline gives CDR1 MNHEY, CDR2 SVGAGI. V was trimmed by 5 bases and J by 3 bases, leaving 11 bases between them. CDR3 protein: CASSPQSYYEQYF. The CDR3 region has the DNA TGTGCCAGCAGTCCTCAGTCGTACTACGAGCAGTACTTC.

The chain links TRBV11-3 to TRBJ2-1; TRBD1 agrees at 7 bases. The germline CDR1 and CDR2 sequences are SGHNT and YENEEA. The CDR3 is 16 residues long. After removal of 5 bases from V and 1 base from J, the junction contained 8 bases not matched to a gene. The CDR3 protein is CASSPRTGKSYNEQFF. The CDR3 DNA reads as TGTGCCAGCAGCCCCCGGACAGGAAAATCCTACAATGAGCAGTTCTTC.

This chain connects TRBV27 to TRBJ1-5, with D unresolved. CDR3 length: 13 amino acids. V lost 5 bases and J 7 bases, leaving 12 bases between the germline ends. Germline values: CDR1 MNHEY, CDR2 SMNVEV (reference sequence). CDR3 in DNA: TGTGCCAGCAGTACCCGGGAAGGGCAGCCCCAGCATTTT. Its protein product is CASSTREGQPQHF.

The chain joins TRBV27 to TRBJ1-5; D ambiguous. The CDR3 totals 17 residues. The V end lost 4 bases, the J end lost 0 bases, and 16 bases lay between the germline ends. Germline V gives CDR1 MNHEY, CDR2 SMNVEV (reference sequence). The DNA of the CDR3 is TGTGCCAGCAGTTCCACTCCTCGGGAGTATAGCAATCAGCCCCAGCATTTT. Protein product: CASSSTPREYSNQPQHF.

The rearrangement uses TRBV9 and TRBJ2-3; TRBD2 matches at 7 bases. Germline CDR1 is SGDLS and CDR2 is YYNGEE. The CDR3 runs 14 residues. Unmatched junction bases numbered 8, after V lost 6 bases and J lost 4 bases. The CDR3 DNA reads TGTGCCAGCACCAACGGGGGGAGTCCAGATACGCAGTATTTT. As protein: CASTNGGSPDTQYF.

The rearrangement joins TRBV18 to TRBJ2-4; TRBD1 is a possible D gene (5 bases). V was cut by 3 bases and J by 5 bases, with 17 bases left in between. Germline values: CDR1 KGHSH, CDR2 LQKENI. This CDR3 comprises 16 residues. DNA of the CDR3: TGTGCCAGCTCACCTTGGGGCGGTCCCCCCCAAAACATTCAGTACTTC. Translated, it gives CASSPWGGPPQNIQYF. Complete variable domain (other parts from reference TRBV18 and TRBJ2-4): NAGVMQNPRHLVRRRGQEARLRCSPMKGHSHVYWYRQLPEEGLKFMVYLQKENIIDESGMPKERFSAEFPKEGPSILRIQQVVRGDSAAYFCASSPWGGPPQNIQYFGAGTRLSVL.

The rearrangement uses TRBV7-9 and TRBJ2-1; D is perhaps TRBD2 (5 bases). Germline V gene sequence: CDR1 SEHNR, CDR2 FQNEAQ (reference sequence). The V end lost 1 base, the J end lost 5 bases, and 12 bases lay between the germline ends. The CDR3 is made up of 15 amino acids. CDR3: CASSLGTQRNNEQFF. CDR3 bases: TGTGCCAGCAGCTTAGGGACTCAAAGGAACAATGAGCAGTTCTTC. Filled out from reference TRBV7-9 and TRBJ2-1, the complete variable domain reads DTGVSQNPRHKITKRGQNVTFRCDPISEHNRLYWYRQTLGQGPEFLTYFQNEAQLEKSRLLSDRFSAERPKGSFSTLEIQRTEQGDSAMYLCASSLGTQRNNEQFFGPGTRLTVL.

Only one count was recorded for this clone. The chain combines TRBV28 with TRBJ1-3; TRBD1 matches at 8 bases. J lost 3 bases, V lost 1 base, and 20 bases had no gene match. Germline CDR1 is MDHEN and CDR2 is SYDVKM. The CDR3 is made up of 21 amino acids. The DNA for the CDR3 is TGTGCCAGCAGTTTATATCCCCCGCAGGGGGCTTTTTTTGGCTTTGGAAACACCATATATTTT. Encoded protein: CASSLYPPQGAFFGFGNTIYF.

In regard to this clone: The same CDR3 arises from other DNA sequences in this sample as well. This chain connects TRBV6-5 to TRBJ2-7, with 10 bases identical to TRBD1. CDR1 MNHEY and CDR2 SVGAGI come from the germline V gene. The V gene end was trimmed by 4 bases and the J gene end by 4 bases; junction bases not matched to a gene: 4. The CDR3 totals 14 residues. DNA for the CDR3: TGTGCCAGCAGTTGGGGACAGGGGCCATACGAGCAGTACTTC. Its translation is CASSWGQGPYEQYF.

About this clone itself: Other DNA variants within this sample encode the same CDR3. V and J are TRBV7-9 and TRBJ1-1, with D maybe TRBD1 (5 bases). Germline-derived CDR1 and CDR2 are SEHNR and FQNEAQ (reference sequence). The V gene lost 6 bases and the J gene lost 0 bases, with 8 bases spanning the gap. This CDR3 is 13 amino acids long. CDR3 residues: CASSGTVNTEAFF. The CDR3 coding sequence is TGTGCCAGCAGTGGGACGGTGAACACTGAAGCTTTCTTT.

This clone was counted once. Here the CDR3 DNA reads TGTGCCAGTGGCTACTCCCCGTCGAGCGGTCGCACAGATACGCAGTATTTT. Translation: CASGYSPSSGRTDTQYF. V is TRBV2 and J is TRBJ2-3; possible D gene TRBD2, 5 bases. The CDR3 extends over 17 amino acids. Germline CDR1 is SNHLY and CDR2 is FYNNEI. V lost 9 bases to trimming and J lost 1 base, with 23 bases between them.

The chain couples TRBV5-4 to TRBJ1-2; no reliable D call. The CDR3 is 13 amino acids. V was pared by 4 bases and J by 0 bases, with 7 bases between. Germline V gene lookup returns CDR1 SGHNT and CDR2 YYREEE (reference sequence). DNA of the CDR3: TGTGCCAGCAGCGGGCAGGCTAACTATGGCTACACCTTC. Translation gives CASSGQANYGYTF.